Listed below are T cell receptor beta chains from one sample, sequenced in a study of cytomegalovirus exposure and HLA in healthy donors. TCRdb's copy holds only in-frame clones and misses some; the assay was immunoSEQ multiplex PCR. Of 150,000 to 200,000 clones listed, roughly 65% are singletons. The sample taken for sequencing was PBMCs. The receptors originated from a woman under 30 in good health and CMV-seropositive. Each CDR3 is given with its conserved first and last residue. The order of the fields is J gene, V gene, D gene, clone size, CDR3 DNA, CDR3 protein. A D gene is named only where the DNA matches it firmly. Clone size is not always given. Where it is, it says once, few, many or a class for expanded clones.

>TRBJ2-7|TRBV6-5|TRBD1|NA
TGTGCCAGCAGACAGGGGACCTACGAGCAGTACTTC
CASRQGTYEQYF
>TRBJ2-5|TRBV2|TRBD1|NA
TGTGCCAGCAGTGGCACACGGACAGGGCCTGGAGAGCAGTACTTC
CASSGTRTGPGEQYF
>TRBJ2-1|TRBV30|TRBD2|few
TGTGCCTGGAGTGTAACCTCCGGGACTAGCGGCAACAATGAGCAGTTCTTC
CAWSVTSGTSGNNEQFF
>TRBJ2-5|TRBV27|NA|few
TGTGCCAGCAGTTGGGACTTGGGGGAGACCCAGTACTTC
CASSWDLGETQYF
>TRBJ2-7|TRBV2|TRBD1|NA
TGTGCCAGCAGAGGAACAGGGGGCGAGTACTTC
CASRGTGGEYF
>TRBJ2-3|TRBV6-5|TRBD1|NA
TGTGCCAGCAGTTACTCCTCAGGGGGTCCGGGATCCCCGTATTTT
CASSYSSGGPGSPYF
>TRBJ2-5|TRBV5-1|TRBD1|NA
TGCGCCAGCAGCTCCGGACAGGGCGAGACCCAGTACTTC
CASSSGQGETQYF
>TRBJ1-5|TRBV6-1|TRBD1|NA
TGTGCCAGCAGTGAAGCGCTAGGGGGCGGTCAGCCCCAGCATTTT
CASSEALGGGQPQHF
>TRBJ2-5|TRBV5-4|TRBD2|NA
TGTGCCAGCAGCTTGGGCACTAGCGCCAACCAAGAGACCCAGTACTTC
CASSLGTSANQETQYF
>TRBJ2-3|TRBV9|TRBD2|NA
TGTGCCAGCAGCGTAGTAGCGGGGGGCACAGATACGCAGTATTTT
CASSVVAGGTDTQYF
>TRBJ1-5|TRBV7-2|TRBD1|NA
TGTGCCAGCAGCCTACAGGGGGCTGGCCAGCCCCAGCATTTT
CASSLQGAGQPQHF
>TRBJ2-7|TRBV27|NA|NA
TGTGCCAGCAGTCGAAGCGGGTCTATAGCCTACGAGCAGTACTTC
CASSRSGSIAYEQYF
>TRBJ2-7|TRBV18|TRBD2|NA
TGTGCCAGCTCACCAAGGAGCGGGGGGGGGACCTACGAGCAGTACTTC
CASSPRSGGGTYEQYF
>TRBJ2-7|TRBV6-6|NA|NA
TGTGCCAGCAGTCCCGCGGGACCAAGCTCCTACGAGCAGTACTTC
CASSPAGPSSYEQYF
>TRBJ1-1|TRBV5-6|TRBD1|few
TGTGCCAGCAGCGCACGGGACAGATTGAACACTGAAGCTTTCTTT
CASSARDRLNTEAFF
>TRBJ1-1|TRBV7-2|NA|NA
TGTGCCAGCAGCTTTCGTCAGGGCGTCAGCCCAATGAACACTGAAGCTTTCTTT
CASSFRQGVSPMNTEAFF
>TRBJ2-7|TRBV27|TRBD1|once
TGTGCCAGCAGCAGGACAGGGTTGGACGAGCAGTACTTC
CASSRTGLDEQYF
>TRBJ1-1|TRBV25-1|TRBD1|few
TGTGCCAGTCAAAGAATCCGGGACAGCTTGAACACTGAAGCTTTCTTT
CASQRIRDSLNTEAFF
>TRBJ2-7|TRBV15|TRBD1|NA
TGTGCCACCAGCAGAGCCCACCACGCGGACAGGGGCTATTACAACGAGCAGTACTTC
CATSRAHHADRGYYNEQYF
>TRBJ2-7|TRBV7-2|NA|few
TGTGCCAGCAGCTTAAATTTGCGGGGCGAGCAGTACTTC
CASSLNLRGEQYF
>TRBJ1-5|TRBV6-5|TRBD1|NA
TGTGCCAGCAGCCCAGACAGGGTCAGTCAGCCCCAGCATTTT
CASSPDRVSQPQHF
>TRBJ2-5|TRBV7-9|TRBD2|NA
TGTGCCAGCAGCGCCTGGACTAGCCAAGAGACCCAGTACTTC
CASSAWTSQETQYF
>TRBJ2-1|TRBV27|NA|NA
TGTGCCAGCAGTTCCTCAGGGCCAGAGCAGTTCTTC
CASSSSGPEQFF
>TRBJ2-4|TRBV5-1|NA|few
TGCGCCAGCAGCTTGGGAGGGGGAAACATTCAGTACTTC
CASSLGGGNIQYF
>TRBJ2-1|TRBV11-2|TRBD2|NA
TGTGCCAGCAGCACGGGACTAGCCCCCAATGAGCAGTTCTTC
CASSTGLAPNEQFF
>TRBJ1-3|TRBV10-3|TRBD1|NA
TGTGCCATCAGCGGACCGGGACAGGCCCGAAACACCATATATTTT
CAISGPGQARNTIYF
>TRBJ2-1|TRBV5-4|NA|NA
TGTGCCAGCAACCCCTGGAGCAGTGTCTACAATGAGCAGTTCTTC
CASNPWSSVYNEQFF
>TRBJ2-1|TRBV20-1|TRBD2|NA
TGCAGCCTAGCGGGAGTCGATGAGCAGTTCTTC
CSLAGVDEQFF
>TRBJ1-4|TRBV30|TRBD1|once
TGTGCCTGGGAGGGACAGAACACCTATGAAAAACTGTTTTTT
CAWEGQNTYEKLFF
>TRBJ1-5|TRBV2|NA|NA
TGTGCCAGCAGTGATACAGTCCTTAGCAATCAGCCCCAGCATTTT
CASSDTVLSNQPQHF
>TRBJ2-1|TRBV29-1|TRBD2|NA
TGCAGCGTTGTGGCTAGCGGGGGAGGTGAGCAGTTCTTC
CSVVASGGGEQFF
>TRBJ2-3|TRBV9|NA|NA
TGTGCCAGCAGCGTGGCAGGGGCGACAGATACGCAGTATTTT
CASSVAGATDTQYF
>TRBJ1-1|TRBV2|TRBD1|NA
TGTGCCAGCAGTGACACAGGGGATTGGGTTGTAGCTGAAGCTTTCTTT
CASSDTGDWVVAEAFF
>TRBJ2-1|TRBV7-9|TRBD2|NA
TGTGCCAGCAGCCGACTAGCCAGTGAGCAGTTCTTC
CASSRLASEQFF
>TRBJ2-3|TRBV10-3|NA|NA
TGTGCCAGCGGCGAAAACACAGATACGCAGTATTTT
CASGENTDTQYF
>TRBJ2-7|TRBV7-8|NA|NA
TGTGCCAGCAGCTTAGGGGCCAGCTACCCCTACGAGCAGTACTTC
CASSLGASYPYEQYF
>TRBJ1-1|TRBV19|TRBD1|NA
TGTGCCAGTAGTACAGCCCGGGACAGTTACAACAGCGAAGCTTTCTTT
CASSTARDSYNSEAFF
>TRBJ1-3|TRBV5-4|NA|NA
TGTGCCAGCAGCCCGGCCCCCCTGCAGGGCTTAGGGTCTGGAAACACCATATATTTT
CASSPAPLQGLGSGNTIYF
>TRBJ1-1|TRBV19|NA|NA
TGTGCCAGTAGCCTGGGAGGGTCGAACACTGAAGCTTTCTTT
CASSLGGSNTEAFF
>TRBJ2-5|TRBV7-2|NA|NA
TGTGCCAGTAGCTTCGTTTCACGGGAGACCCAGTACTTC
CASSFVSRETQYF
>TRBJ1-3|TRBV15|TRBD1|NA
TGTGCCACCAGCAGAAGACAGGGGCCTGGAAACACCATATATTTT
CATSRRQGPGNTIYF
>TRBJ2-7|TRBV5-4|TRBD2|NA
TGTGCCATGGATAGCGGGAGAAAGTACGAGCAGTACTTC
CAMDSGRKYEQYF
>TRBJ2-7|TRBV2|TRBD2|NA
TGTGCCAGCATGGCGGGGGGCACCTACGAGCAGTACTTC
CASMAGGTYEQYF
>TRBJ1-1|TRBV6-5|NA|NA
TGTGCCAGCAGCCTTCCTGGGACATTGAACACTGAAGCTTTCTTT
CASSLPGTLNTEAFF
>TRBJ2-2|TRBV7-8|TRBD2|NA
TGTGCCAGCAGTCGGACTAGCGGGAGCCTGAACACCGGGGAGCTGTTTTTT
CASSRTSGSLNTGELFF